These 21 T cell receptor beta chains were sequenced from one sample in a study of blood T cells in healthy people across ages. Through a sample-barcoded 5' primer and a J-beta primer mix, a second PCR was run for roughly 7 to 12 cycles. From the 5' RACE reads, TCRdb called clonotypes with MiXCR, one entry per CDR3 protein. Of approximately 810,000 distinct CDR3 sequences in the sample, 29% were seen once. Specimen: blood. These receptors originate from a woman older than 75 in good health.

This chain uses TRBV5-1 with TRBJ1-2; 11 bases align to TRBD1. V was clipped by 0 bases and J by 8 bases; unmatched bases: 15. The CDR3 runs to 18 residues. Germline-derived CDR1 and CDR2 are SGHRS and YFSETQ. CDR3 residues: CASSLELIGTGGDAGYTF. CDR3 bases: TGCGCCAGCAGCTTGGAGTTGATCGGGACAGGGGGTGATGCGGGCTACACCTTC. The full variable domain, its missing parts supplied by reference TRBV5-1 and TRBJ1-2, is KAGVTQTPRYLIKTRGQQVTLSCSPISGHRSVSWYQQTPGQGLQFLFEYFSETQRNKGNFPGRFSGRQFSNSRSEMNVSTLELGDSALYLCASSLELIGTGGDAGYTFGSGTRLTVV.

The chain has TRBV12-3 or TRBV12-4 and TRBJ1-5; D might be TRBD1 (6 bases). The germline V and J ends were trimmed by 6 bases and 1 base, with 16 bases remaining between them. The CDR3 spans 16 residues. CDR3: CASRRGGLGSNQPQHF. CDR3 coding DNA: TGTGCCAGCAGACGTGGGGGGCTTGGAAGCAATCAGCCCCAGCATTTT.

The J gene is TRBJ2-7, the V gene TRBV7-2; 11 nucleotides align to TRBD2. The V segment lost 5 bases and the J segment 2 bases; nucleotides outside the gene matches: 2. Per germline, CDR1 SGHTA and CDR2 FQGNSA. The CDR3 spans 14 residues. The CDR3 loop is CASSTTSGAYEQYF. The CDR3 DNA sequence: TGTGCCAGCAGCACGACTAGCGGGGCCTACGAGCAGTACTTC.

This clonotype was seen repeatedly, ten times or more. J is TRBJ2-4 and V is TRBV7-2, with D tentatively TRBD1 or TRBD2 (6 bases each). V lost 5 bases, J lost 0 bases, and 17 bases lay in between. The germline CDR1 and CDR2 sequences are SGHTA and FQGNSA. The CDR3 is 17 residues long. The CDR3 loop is CASSPVGGPSAKNIQYF. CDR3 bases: TGTGCCAGCAGCCCAGTGGGGGGCCCCTCAGCCAAAAACATTCAGTACTTC.

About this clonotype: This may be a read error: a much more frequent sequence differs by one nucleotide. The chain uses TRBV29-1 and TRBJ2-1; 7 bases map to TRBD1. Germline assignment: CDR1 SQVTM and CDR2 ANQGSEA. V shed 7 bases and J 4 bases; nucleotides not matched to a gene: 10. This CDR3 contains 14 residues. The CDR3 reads CSADLDRSYNEQFF. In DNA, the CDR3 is TGCAGCGCTGACCTGGACAGGTCTTACAATGAGCAGTTCTTC.

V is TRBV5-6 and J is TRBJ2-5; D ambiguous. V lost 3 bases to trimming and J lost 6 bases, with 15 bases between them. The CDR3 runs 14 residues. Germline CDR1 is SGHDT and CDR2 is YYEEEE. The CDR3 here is CASSCYGERQTQYF. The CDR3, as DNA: TGTGCCAGCAGCTGTTATGGGGAACGGCAGACCCAGTACTTC. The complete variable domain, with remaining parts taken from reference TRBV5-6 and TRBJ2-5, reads DAGVTQSPTHLIKTRGQQVTLRCSPKSGHDTVSWYQQALGQGPQFIFQYYEEEERQRGNFPDRFSGHQFPNYSSELNVNALLLGDSALYLCASSCYGERQTQYFGPGTRLLVL.

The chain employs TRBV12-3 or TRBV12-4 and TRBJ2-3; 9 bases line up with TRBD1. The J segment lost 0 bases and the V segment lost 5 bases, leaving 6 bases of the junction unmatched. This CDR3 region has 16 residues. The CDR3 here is CASSRTGEVSTDTQYF. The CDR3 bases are TGTGCCAGCAGTCGGACAGGGGAAGTAAGCACAGATACGCAGTATTTT.

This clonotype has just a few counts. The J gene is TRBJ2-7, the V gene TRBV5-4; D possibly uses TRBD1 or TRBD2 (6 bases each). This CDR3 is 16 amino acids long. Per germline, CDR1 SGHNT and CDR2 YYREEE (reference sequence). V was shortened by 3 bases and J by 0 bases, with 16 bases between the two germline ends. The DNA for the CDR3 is TGTGCCAGCAGCTCGGACCGAGGGGGGTTCTCCTACGAGCAGTACTTC. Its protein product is CASSSDRGGFSYEQYF.

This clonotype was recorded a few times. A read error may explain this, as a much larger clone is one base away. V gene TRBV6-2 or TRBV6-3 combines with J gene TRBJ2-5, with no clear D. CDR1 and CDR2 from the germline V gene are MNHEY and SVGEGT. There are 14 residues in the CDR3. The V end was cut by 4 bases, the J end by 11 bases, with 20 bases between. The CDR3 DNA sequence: TGTGCCAGCAGTTCGCGGCGATTTGGGTCTGAGCAGTACTTC. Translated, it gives CASSSRRFGSEQYF.

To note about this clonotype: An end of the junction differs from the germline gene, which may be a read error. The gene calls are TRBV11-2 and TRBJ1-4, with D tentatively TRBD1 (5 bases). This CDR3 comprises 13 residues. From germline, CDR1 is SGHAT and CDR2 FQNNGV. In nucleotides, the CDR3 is TGTGCCAGTAGCTGGGACCATAGTGAAAAACTGTTTTTT. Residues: CASSWDHSEKLFF.

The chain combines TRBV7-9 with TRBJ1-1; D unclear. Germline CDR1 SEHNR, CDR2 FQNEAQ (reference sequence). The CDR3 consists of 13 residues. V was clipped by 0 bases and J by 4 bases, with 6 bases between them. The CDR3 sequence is CASSLAQPTEAFF. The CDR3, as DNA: TGTGCCAGCAGCTTAGCACAGCCCACTGAAGCTTTCTTT.

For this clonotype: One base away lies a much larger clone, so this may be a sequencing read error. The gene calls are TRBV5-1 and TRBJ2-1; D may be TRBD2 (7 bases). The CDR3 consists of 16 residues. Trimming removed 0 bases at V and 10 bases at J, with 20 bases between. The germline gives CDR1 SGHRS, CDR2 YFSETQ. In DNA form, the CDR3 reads TGCGCCAGCAGCTTGGTGTCGGGGGGCGAGCGGTACGAGCAGTTCTTC. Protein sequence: CASSLVSGGERYEQFF.

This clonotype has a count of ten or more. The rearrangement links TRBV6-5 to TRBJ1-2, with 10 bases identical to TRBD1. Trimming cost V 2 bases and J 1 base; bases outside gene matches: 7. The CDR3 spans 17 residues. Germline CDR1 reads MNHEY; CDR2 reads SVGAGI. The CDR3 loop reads CASSYVTGGGFNYGYTF. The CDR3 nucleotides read TGTGCCAGCAGTTACGTGACAGGGGGCGGTTTTAACTATGGCTACACCTTC.

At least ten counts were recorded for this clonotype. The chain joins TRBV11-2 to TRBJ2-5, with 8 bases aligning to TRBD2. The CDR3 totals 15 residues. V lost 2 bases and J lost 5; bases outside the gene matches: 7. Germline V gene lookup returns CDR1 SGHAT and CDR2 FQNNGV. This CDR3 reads CASSLSDGGAETQYF. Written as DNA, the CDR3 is TGTGCCAGCAGCTTAAGTGACGGGGGGGCCGAGACCCAGTACTTC.

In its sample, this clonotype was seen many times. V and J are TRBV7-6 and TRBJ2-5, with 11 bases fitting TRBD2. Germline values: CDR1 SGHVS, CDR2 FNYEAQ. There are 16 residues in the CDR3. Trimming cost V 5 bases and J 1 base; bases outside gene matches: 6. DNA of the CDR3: TGTGCCAGCAGCCTTAGCGGGGGGGAGACCCAAGAGACCCAGTACTTC. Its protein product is CASSLSGGETQETQYF.

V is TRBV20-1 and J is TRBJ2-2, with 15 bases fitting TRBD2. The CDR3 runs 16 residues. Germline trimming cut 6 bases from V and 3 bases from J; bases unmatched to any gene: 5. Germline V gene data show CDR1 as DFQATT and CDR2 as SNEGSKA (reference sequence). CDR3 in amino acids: CSAGTSGGPDTGELFF. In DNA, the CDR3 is TGCAGTGCAGGGACTAGCGGGGGGCCTGACACCGGGGAGCTGTTTTTT.

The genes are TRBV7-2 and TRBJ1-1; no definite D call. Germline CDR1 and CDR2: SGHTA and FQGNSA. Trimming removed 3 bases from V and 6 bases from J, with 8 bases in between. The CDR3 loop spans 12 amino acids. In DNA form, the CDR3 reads TGTGCCAGCAGCTTTTTCGGTTCTGAAGCTTTCTTT. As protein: CASSFFGSEAFF.

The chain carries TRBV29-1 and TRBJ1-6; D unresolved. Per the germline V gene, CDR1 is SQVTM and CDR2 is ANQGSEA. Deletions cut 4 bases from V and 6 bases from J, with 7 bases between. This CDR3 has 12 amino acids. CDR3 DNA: TGCAGCGTTGGTGAGGGTAATTCACCCCTCCACTTT. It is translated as CSVGEGNSPLHF.

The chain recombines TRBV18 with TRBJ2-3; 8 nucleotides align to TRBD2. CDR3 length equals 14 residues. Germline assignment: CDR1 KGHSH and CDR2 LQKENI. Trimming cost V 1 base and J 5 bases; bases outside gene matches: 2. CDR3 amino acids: CASSPQRGIDTQYF. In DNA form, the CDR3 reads TGTGCCAGCTCACCACAGCGGGGGATAGATACGCAGTATTTT.

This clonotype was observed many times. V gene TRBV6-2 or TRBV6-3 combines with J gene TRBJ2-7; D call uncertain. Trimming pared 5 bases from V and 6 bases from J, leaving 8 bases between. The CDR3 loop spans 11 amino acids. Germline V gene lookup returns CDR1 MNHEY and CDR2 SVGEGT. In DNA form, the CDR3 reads TGTGCCAGCAGTGATCAGTTCGAGCAGTACTTC. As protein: CASSDQFEQYF.

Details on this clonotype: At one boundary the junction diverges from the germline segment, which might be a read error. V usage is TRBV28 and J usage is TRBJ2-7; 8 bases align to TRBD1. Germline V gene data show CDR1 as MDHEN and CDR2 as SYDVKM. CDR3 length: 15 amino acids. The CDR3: CASSSQGGGSHEQYF. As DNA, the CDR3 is TGTGCCAGCAGTTCACAGGGGGGAGGCTCCCACGAGCAGTACTTC.